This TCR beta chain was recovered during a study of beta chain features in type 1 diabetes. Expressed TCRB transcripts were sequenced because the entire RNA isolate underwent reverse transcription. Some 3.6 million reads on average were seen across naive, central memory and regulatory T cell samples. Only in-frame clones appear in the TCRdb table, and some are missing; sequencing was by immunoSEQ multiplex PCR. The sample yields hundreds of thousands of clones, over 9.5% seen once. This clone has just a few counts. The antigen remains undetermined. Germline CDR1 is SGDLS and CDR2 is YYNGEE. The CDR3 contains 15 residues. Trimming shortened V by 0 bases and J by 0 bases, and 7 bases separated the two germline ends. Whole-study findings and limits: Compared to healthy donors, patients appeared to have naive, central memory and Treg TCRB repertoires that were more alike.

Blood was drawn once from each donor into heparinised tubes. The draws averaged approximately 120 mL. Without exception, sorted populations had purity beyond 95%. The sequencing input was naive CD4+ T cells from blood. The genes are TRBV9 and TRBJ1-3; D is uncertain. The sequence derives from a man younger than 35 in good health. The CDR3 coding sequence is TGTGCCAGCAGCGTAGGGGCTGCCTCTGGAAACACCATATATTTT. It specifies CASSVGAASGNTIYF.